The rows below give T cell receptor beta chains drawn from one sample of a study of blood T cell repertoires in COVID-19. Method: immunoSEQ multiplex PCR; TCRdb's copy keeps in-frame clones and lacks some. The sample has about 250,000 clones; 88% are singletons. The sequenced sample consisted of peripheral blood. The source is a woman aged 35 to 49 who had recovered from COVID-19. Each CDR3 is given with its conserved first and last residue. The D gene is left open where the match is weak. Where a row states a size, it is once, few, many or the class of an expanded clone; other rows omit it.

CDR3 | DNA | size | D | J | V
CASSPTSTDTQYF | TGTGCCAGCAGCCCCACTAGCACAGATACGCAGTATTTT | NA | NA | TRBJ2-3 | TRBV3-1/TRBV3-2
CASSLGVLAGVSGDEQFF | TGTGCCAGCAGCCTAGGGGTACTAGCGGGAGTTTCCGGAGATGAGCAGTTCTTC | NA | TRBD2 | TRBJ2-1 | TRBV11-3
CASSPGWGTEAFF | TGTGCCAGCAGTCCGGGATGGGGCACTGAAGCTTTCTTT | once | NA | TRBJ1-1 | TRBV7-9
CASSFGGPTEAFF | TGTGCCAGCAGCTTTGGAGGCCCCACTGAAGCTTTCTTT | NA | NA | TRBJ1-1 | TRBV7-9
CAWSRGRGEAFF | TGTGCCTGGAGCAGGGGGCGCGGTGAAGCTTTCTTT | NA | TRBD1 | TRBJ1-1 | TRBV30
CASSQDLFYGYTF | TGTGCCAGCAGCCAAGATCTGTTCTATGGCTACACCTTC | NA | NA | TRBJ1-2 | TRBV14
CASSPRGQANTGELFF | TGTGCCAGCAGCCCCCGGGGTCAGGCGAACACCGGGGAGCTGTTTTTT | NA | NA | TRBJ2-2 | TRBV9
CAISESGGRALGGYTF | TGTGCCATCAGTGAGTCAGGTGGCAGGGCTCTGGGTGGCTACACCTTC | NA | NA | TRBJ1-2 | TRBV10-3
CAWSVGGHPGSGNTIYF | TGTGCCTGGAGTGTAGGGGGCCACCCCGGCTCTGGAAACACCATATATTTT | NA | TRBD1 | TRBJ1-3 | TRBV30
CAWNRGVGQGGYGYTF | TGTGCCTGGAACCGGGGGGTTGGACAGGGCGGCTATGGCTACACCTTC | NA | TRBD1 | TRBJ1-2 | TRBV30
CASSPRTEGYEQYF | TGTGCCAGCAGCCCCCGGACAGAGGGTTACGAGCAGTACTTC | NA | NA | TRBJ2-7 | TRBV11-2
CASSMCWGTGLAETTRGTGELFF | TGTGCCAGCAGTATGTGCTGGGGCACAGGGCTAGCGGAAACCACCCGGGGCACCGGGGAGCTGTTTTTT | NA | NA | TRBJ2-2 | TRBV27
CASSPGANQPQHF | TGTGCCAGCTCACCAGGGGCCAATCAGCCCCAGCATTTT | NA | NA | TRBJ1-5 | TRBV18
CASSYPTGGTGELFF | TGTGCCAGCAGTTACCCGACAGGGGGGACCGGGGAGCTGTTTTTT | many | TRBD1 | TRBJ2-2 | TRBV6-5
CASSLEQGHNQPQHF | TGTGCCAGCAGCTTAGAACAGGGTCACAATCAGCCCCAGCATTTT | NA | NA | TRBJ1-5 | TRBV11-3
CASSLGSGGNQPQHF | TGTGCCAGCAGCTTAGGGTCGGGGGGGAATCAGCCCCAGCATTTT | NA | NA | TRBJ1-5 | TRBV7-2
CASSPVWGYTF | TGTGCCAGCAGCCCGGTTTGGGGCTACACCTTC | NA | NA | TRBJ1-2 | TRBV7-9
CASSPGTSGTYEQYF | TGTGCCAGCAGCCCCGGGACTAGCGGGACGTACGAGCAGTACTTC | NA | TRBD2 | TRBJ2-7 | TRBV27
CASSQPWGGGGYGYTF | TGTGCCAGCAGCCAGCCCTGGGGCGGTGGTGGGTATGGCTACACCTTC | NA | NA | TRBJ1-2 | TRBV11-2
CASRLVQGTNQPQHF | TGTGCCAGCAGGCTGGTGCAGGGGACGAATCAGCCCCAGCATTTT | once | NA | TRBJ1-5 | TRBV2
CASSAGHGSYEQYF | TGTGCCAGCAGCGCCGGACATGGCTCCTACGAGCAGTACTTC | few | NA | TRBJ2-7 | TRBV7-3
CSADTYNEQFF | TGCAGTGCGGACACTTACAATGAGCAGTTCTTC | NA | NA | TRBJ2-1 | TRBV20-1
CATSDPPDGQPQHF | TGTGCCACCAGTGACCCCCCCGACGGGCAGCCCCAGCATTTT | NA | NA | TRBJ1-5 | TRBV24-1
CASSLDAGRAFF | TGTGCCAGCAGCTTAGACGCGGGTAGAGCTTTCTTT | NA | NA | TRBJ1-1 | TRBV7-2
CATTGGSSSNQPQHF | TGTGCCACCACGGGTGGATCCAGTAGCAATCAGCCCCAGCATTTT | many | NA | TRBJ1-5 | TRBV24-1
CASSHRQNEAFF | TGTGCCAGCAGCCACCGACAGAACGAAGCTTTCTTT | NA | NA | TRBJ1-1 | TRBV3-1/TRBV3-2
CASSQGGAAYNSPLHF | TGTGCCAGCAGCCAAGGCGGGGCCGCCTATAATTCACCCCTCCACTTT | NA | NA | TRBJ1-6 | TRBV3-1/TRBV3-2
CASSPAGTLNTDTQYF | TGTGCCAGCAGCCCGGCCGGGACTCTGAACACAGATACGCAGTATTTT | once | NA | TRBJ2-3 | TRBV5-5
CASSQTRMDETQYF | TGTGCCAGCAGCCAGACTAGAATGGACGAGACCCAGTACTTC | NA | NA | TRBJ2-5 | TRBV7-2
CATSRDYSGEGTQYF | TGTGCCACCAGCAGAGATTACTCCGGAGAGGGGACCCAGTACTTC | NA | NA | TRBJ2-5 | TRBV15
CASSIVPGGGAGELFF | TGTGCCAGTAGTATAGTGCCAGGGGGCGGGGCCGGGGAGCTGTTTTTT | NA | TRBD1 | TRBJ2-2 | TRBV19
CASSIPGGRSGELFF | TGTGCCAGTAGTATCCCGGGAGGGAGGTCCGGGGAGCTGTTTTTT | NA | TRBD2 | TRBJ2-2 | TRBV19
CASSLGGQGTGELFF | TGTGCCAGCAGCTTGGGTGGACAAGGCACCGGGGAGCTGTTTTTT | NA | NA | TRBJ2-2 | TRBV5-4
CASSQGGLAGGPTDTQYF | TGCGCCAGCAGCCAAGGGGGACTAGCGGGAGGGCCCACAGATACGCAGTATTTT | once | TRBD2 | TRBJ2-3 | TRBV4-3
CASTNPGTGQETQYF | TGTGCCAGTACTAACCCCGGGACAGGCCAAGAGACCCAGTACTTC | NA | TRBD1 | TRBJ2-5 | TRBV19
CASSMGLAGTYYNEQFF | TGTGCCAGCAGCATGGGACTAGCGGGGACGTACTACAATGAGCAGTTCTTC | once | TRBD2 | TRBJ2-1 | TRBV5-4
CASSRGVNTEAFF | TGTGCCAGCAGCCGGGGGGTGAACACTGAAGCTTTCTTT | NA | NA | TRBJ1-1 | TRBV7-2
CATPGIGVGGEKLFF | TGTGCCACCCCGGGAATCGGCGTGGGGGGGGAAAAACTGTTTTTT | NA | NA | TRBJ1-4 | TRBV19
CASSLFGAGTGVNYGYTF | TGTGCCAGCAGTTTGTTCGGTGCGGGGACAGGGGTTAACTATGGCTACACCTTC | NA | TRBD1 | TRBJ1-2 | TRBV27
CASSPAGAEGGRSNEQFF | TGTGCCAGCAGCCCAGCGGGAGCGGAAGGAGGGAGGAGTAATGAGCAGTTCTTC | NA | TRBD2 | TRBJ2-1 | TRBV5-4
CASSLARENSPLHF | TGCGCCAGCAGCTTGGCCCGGGAGAATTCACCCCTCCACTTT | NA | NA | TRBJ1-6 | TRBV5-1
CASSPYLDRASGELFF | TGTGCCAGCTCACCATACCTTGACAGGGCGAGCGGGGAGCTGTTTTTT | once | TRBD1 | TRBJ2-2 | TRBV18
CATNRGANEQFF | TGTGCCACCAACAGGGGGGCCAATGAGCAGTTCTTC | NA | TRBD1 | TRBJ2-1 | TRBV5-6
CASSQDPRGSGSNSGQFF | TGTGCCAGCAGCCAAGATCCCAGAGGTAGCGGGAGTAACAGTGGGCAGTTCTTC | NA | TRBD2 | TRBJ2-1 | TRBV4-2
CASTPQGKGASYGYTF | TGCGCCAGCACCCCCCAGGGGAAGGGGGCGAGCTATGGCTACACCTTC | NA | TRBD1 | TRBJ1-2 | TRBV5-1
CASSSPLTSTDTQYF | TGTGCCAGCAGTTCGCCCCTGACTAGCACAGATACGCAGTATTTT | NA | NA | TRBJ2-3 | TRBV27
CASSYFAGEQFF | TGTGCCAGCAGTTATTTCGCGGGTGAGCAGTTCTTC | few | NA | TRBJ2-1 | TRBV6-2/TRBV6-3
CASSEPGQGPEAFF | TGTGCCAGCAGTGAACCAGGACAGGGCCCTGAAGCTTTCTTT | NA | TRBD1 | TRBJ1-1 | TRBV6-1
CASSIAGANYGYTF | TGTGCCAGTAGTATAGCGGGGGCTAACTATGGCTACACCTTC | NA | NA | TRBJ1-2 | TRBV19
CASSLRTEFGEQFF | TGTGCCAGCAGCCTCCGGACAGAGTTTGGTGAGCAGTTCTTC | NA | NA | TRBJ2-1 | TRBV25-1
CASSTNIPEQFF | TGTGCCAGCAGTACCAACATACCTGAGCAGTTCTTC | NA | NA | TRBJ2-1 | TRBV6-2/TRBV6-3
CASSQDPGQTYGYTF | TGCGCCAGCAGCCAAGACCCCGGACAGACCTATGGCTACACCTTC | NA | NA | TRBJ1-2 | TRBV4-1
CASSSRTSGIYEQYF | TGTGCCAGCAGCTCCCGGACTAGCGGGATCTACGAGCAGTACTTC | NA | TRBD2 | TRBJ2-7 | TRBV6-2/TRBV6-3
CAISEGGAAGNTIYF | TGTGCCATCAGCGAGGGGGGGGCCGCTGGAAACACCATATATTTT | NA | NA | TRBJ1-3 | TRBV10-3
CASSPTGANYGYTF | TGTGCCAGCAGCCCGACAGGGGCTAACTATGGCTACACCTTC | NA | TRBD1 | TRBJ1-2 | TRBV2